This TCR beta chain was sequenced during a study of blood T cell repertoires in COVID-19 (dated by TCRdb to 2020 to 2022). For the study in its entirety: Samples covering the acute and convalescent phases of COVID-19 were provided by collaborators in the United States, Italy and Spain. The dataset comprised deeply sampled blood TCRbeta repertoires from subjects exposed to, actively infected with, or recovered from COVID-19. The repertoires were released in a freely available public database intended as a resource for research on the immune response to SARS-CoV-2. Where available, HLA class I and class II types were obtained from metadata supplied by the sample provider rather than from assay-based typing. A de-identified subject ID, COVID-19 status, age in years and sex were almost always included in the sample metadata. The samples were drawn from the first 160 participants of the ongoing ImmuneRACE study and from 1,254 subjects provided by 6 global collaborators. The material from the prospective study consisted of cDNA or gDNA derived from T cells, B-cell-depleted T cells, or PBMCs. Beyond this particular receptor, the publication reports: The amount of clinical and demographic metadata varied by source and participant and was provided uncurated.

The immunoSEQ Assay, a bias-controlled multiplex PCR, was used to amplify TCRbeta CDR3 regions from genomic DNA. Processing in the source paper ran as follows. Nucleated cell counts per sample were estimated from amplification of reference gene primers within the assay. Sequence reads were collapsed and filtered to measure the absolute abundance of every unique TCRbeta CDR3 rearrangement. Productive Simpson clonality was computed per sample as the square root of Simpson's diversity index over productive rearrangements. TCRdb stores this immuneACCESS table with in-frame sequences only. Part of the clones is absent; in the studies checked, under half of the shortfall reflects unresolved V genes, and no reason is known for the rest. Clone size and V and J calls were adopted from that table, with D and trimming inferred from the DNA. The sample table contains a few hundred thousand clones; only one count was recorded for around nine tenths of them. Around 7.5% of the sample is taken by the ten largest.

Concerning this clone itself: The clone's antigen remains unknown. It has no much larger one-base neighbor in the sample; base qualities were not kept.

At one collaborating source in Seattle, patients were enrolled during active infection and were followed longitudinally through the course of disease. Collaborating institutions collected whole blood in K2EDTA tubes following their own protocols. For TCRbeta analysis, collaborator samples were shipped as frozen whole blood, as isolated PBMCs, or as DNA extracted from either sample type. At the junction V is shortened by 5 bases and J by 4 bases, with 12 bases in between. Spanning cysteine to phenylalanine, the CDR3 consists of 13 amino acids. The CDR3 DNA has 39 bases and is translated from base 1. For CDR1 and CDR2, the germline V gene lists SGHRS and YFSETQ.

This TCR was recovered from a woman aged 60 to 75 with COVID-19, enrolled during active disease. The sequencing sample was made of peripheral blood. The sequence is built from TRBV5-1 and TRBJ2-5, and TRBD1 may be the D gene, going by 7 matching bases. The CDR3 sequence is CASREGAGETQYF. The nucleotide sequence is TGCGCCAGCAGGGAGGGGGCTGGAGAGACCCAGTACTTC.